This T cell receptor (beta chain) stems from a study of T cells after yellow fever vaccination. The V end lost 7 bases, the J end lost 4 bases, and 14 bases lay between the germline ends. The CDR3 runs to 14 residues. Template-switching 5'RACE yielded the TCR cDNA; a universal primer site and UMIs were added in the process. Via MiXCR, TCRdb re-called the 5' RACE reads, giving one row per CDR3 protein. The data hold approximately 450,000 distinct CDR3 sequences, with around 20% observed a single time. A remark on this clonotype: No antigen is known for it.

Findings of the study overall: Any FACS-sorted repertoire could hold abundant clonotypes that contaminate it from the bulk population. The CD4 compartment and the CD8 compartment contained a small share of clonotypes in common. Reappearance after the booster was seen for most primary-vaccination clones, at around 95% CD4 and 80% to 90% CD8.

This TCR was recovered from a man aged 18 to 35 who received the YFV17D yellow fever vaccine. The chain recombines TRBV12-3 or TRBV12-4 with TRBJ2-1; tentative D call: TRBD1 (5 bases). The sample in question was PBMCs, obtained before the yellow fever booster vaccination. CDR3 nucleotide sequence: TGTGCCAGCATCCCAGGGTCTGAGTACAATGAGCAGTTCTTC. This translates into CASIPGSEYNEQFF.